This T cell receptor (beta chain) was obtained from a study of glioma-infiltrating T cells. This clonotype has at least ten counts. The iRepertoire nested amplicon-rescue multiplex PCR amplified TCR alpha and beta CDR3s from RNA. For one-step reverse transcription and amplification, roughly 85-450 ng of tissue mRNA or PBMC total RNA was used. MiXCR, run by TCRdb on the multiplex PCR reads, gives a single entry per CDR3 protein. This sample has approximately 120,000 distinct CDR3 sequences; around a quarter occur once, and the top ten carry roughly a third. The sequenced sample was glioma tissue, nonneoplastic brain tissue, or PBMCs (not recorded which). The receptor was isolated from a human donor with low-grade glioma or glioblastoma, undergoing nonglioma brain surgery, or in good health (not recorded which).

The DNA for the CDR3 is TGCGCCAGCAGCCAAGATGGGACTAGTACCTTGGAGACCCAGTACTTC. Amino acids: CASSQDGTSTLETQYF. The chain recombines TRBV4-1 with TRBJ2-5, with 8 bases matching TRBD2. CDR1 and CDR2 (germline): MGHRA, YSYEKL. This CDR3 is 16 amino acids long. J was trimmed by 5 bases and V by 0 bases; bases with no gene match: 8.